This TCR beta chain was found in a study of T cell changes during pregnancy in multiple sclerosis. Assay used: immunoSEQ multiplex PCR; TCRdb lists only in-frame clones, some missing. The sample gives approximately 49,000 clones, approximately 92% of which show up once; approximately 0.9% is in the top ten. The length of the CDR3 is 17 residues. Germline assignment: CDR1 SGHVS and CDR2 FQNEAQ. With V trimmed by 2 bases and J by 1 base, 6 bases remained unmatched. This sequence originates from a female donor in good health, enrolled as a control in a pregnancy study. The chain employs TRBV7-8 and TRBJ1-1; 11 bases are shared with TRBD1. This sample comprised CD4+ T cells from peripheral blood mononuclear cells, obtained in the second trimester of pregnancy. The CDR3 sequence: CASSLRDRGRGNTEAFF. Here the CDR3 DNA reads TGTGCCAGCAGCTTAAGGGACAGGGGGAGGGGGAACACTGAAGCTTTCTTT.